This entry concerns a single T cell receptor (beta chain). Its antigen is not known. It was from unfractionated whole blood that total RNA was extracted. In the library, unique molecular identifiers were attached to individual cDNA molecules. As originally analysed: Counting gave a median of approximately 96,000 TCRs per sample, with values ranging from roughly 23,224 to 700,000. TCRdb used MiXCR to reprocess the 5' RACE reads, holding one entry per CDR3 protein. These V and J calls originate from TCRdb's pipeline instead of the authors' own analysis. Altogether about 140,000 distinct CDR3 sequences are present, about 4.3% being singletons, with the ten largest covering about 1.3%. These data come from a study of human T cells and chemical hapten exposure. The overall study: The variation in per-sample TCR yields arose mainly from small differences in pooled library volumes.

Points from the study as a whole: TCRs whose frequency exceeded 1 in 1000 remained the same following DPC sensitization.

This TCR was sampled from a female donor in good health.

The CDR3, as DNA: TGTGCCAGCAGTTTAACAGGGGCCTACAATGAGCAGTTCTTC. As protein: CASSLTGAYNEQFF. The chain employs TRBV28 and TRBJ2-1, with TRBD1 matching over 7 bases. V dropped 2 bases and J dropped 2; count of bases not matched to a gene: 0. Germline V gene data show CDR1 as MDHEN and CDR2 as SYDVKM. This CDR3 has 14 amino acids. The full variable domain, rest sourced from reference TRBV28 and TRBJ2-1, is DVKVTQSSRYLVKRTGEKVFLECVQDMDHENMFWYRQDPGLGLRLIYFSYDVKMKEKGDIPEGYSVSREKKERFSLILESASTNQTSMYLCASSLTGAYNEQFFGPGTRLTVL.